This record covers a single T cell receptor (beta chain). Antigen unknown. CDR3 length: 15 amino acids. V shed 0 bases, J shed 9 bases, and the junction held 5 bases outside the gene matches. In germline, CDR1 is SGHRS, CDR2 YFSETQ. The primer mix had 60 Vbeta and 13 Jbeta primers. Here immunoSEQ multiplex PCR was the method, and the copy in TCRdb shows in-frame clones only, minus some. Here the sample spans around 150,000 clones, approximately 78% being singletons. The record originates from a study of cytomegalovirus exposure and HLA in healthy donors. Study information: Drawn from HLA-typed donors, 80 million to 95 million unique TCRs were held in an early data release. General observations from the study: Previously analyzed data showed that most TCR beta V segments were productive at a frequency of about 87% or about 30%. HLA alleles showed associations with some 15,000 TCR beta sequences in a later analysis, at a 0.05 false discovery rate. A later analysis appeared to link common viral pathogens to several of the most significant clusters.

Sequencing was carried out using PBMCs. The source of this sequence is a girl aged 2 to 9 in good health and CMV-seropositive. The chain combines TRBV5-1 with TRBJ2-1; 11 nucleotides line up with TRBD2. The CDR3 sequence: CASSLVTSGNIEQFF. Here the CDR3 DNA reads TGCGCCAGCAGCTTGGTGACTAGCGGGAACATTGAGCAGTTCTTC.